This T cell receptor beta chain was profiled in a study of blood T cells in healthy people across ages. This clonotype appeared a few times. Germline CDR1 and CDR2: SEHNR and FQNEAQ (reference sequence). CDR3 size: 16 residues. V was clipped by 5 bases and J by 5 bases, with 18 bases between them. Through a sample-barcoded 5' primer and a J-beta primer mix, a second PCR was run for roughly 6 to 11 cycles. A tag from a template-switch adaptor with 12 random nucleotides marked each cDNA molecule. TCRdb re-called the 5' RACE reads with MiXCR, one entry per CDR3 protein. Among hundreds of thousands of distinct CDR3 sequences, 20% to 30% were seen once, and the ten largest hold around 10%. These same data were also listed under a study on T cells of mothers and their children. From that paper: Relative to unrelated pairs, biologically related mother-child dyads exhibited marginally greater, non-significant overlap.

Sequenced material: blood. This chain joins TRBV7-9 and TRBJ2-2; either TRBD1 or TRBD2 may supply D (6 bases each). This TCR derives from a boy between 10 and 17 years old in good health. CDR3 residues: CASSQQGRERTGELFF. The CDR3 coding sequence is TGTGCCAGCAGCCAACAGGGTCGGGAGAGAACCGGGGAGCTGTTTTTT.